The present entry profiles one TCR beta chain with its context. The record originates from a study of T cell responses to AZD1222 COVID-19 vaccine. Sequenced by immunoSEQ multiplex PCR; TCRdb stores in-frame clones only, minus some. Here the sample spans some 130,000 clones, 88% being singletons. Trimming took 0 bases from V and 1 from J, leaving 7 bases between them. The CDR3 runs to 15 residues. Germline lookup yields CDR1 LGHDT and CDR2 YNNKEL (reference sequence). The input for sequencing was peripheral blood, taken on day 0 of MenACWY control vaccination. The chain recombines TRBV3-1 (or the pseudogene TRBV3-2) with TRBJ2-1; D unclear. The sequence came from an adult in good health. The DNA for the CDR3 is TGTGCCAGCAGCCAAGATGCAGGATCCTACAATGAGCAGTTCTTC. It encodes CASSQDAGSYNEQFF.